One and the same sample provided the 17 T cell receptor beta chains below, sequenced in a study of blood T cell repertoires in COVID-19. Sequenced by immunoSEQ multiplex PCR; TCRdb stores in-frame clones only, minus some. The table has some 400,000 clones, about 87% seen once. The sequenced material came from peripheral blood. The source of these receptors is a woman aged 55-70 years with COVID-19, enrolled during active disease.

The chain joins TRBV24-1 to TRBJ2-7; D possibly corresponds to TRBD2 (5 bases). V gave up 2 bases and J gave up 6 bases, with 10 bases separating them. CDR3 length: 13 residues. Germline CDR1 and CDR2: KGHDR and SFDVKD. The CDR3, as DNA: TGTGCCACCAGTGATTCCGAGGGCCTCGAGCAGTACTTC. This sequence encodes CATSDSEGLEQYF.

This clone was counted a few times. The V and J genes are TRBV19 and TRBJ1-6; TRBD1 might be the D (6 bases). Germline CDR1 is LNHDA and CDR2 is SQIVND (reference sequence). V lost 5 bases and J 2 bases, leaving 10 bases between the germline ends. This CDR3 comprises 15 residues. The CDR3 DNA reads TGTGCCAGTAGTGAACAGGGCACCTATAATTCACCCCTCCACTTT. Translated, it gives CASSEQGTYNSPLHF.

The CDR3 bases are TGTGCCAGCAGTTCACCGGCAGGTAGCGGGGAGCTGTTTTTT. Its protein product is CASSSPAGSGELFF. The rearrangement uses TRBV28 and TRBJ2-2; D unclear. The CDR3 runs 14 residues. Germline loops: CDR1 MDHEN, CDR2 SYDVKM. The V end was cut by 4 bases, the J end by 7 bases, with 13 bases between.

The chain links TRBV7-2 to TRBJ2-5; 10 bases are shared with TRBD1. Per germline, CDR1 SGHTA and CDR2 FQGNSA. CDR3 length: 15 residues. With V trimmed by 6 bases and J by 7 bases, 11 bases remained unmatched. The CDR3 loop reads CASRPPGQGIGTQYF. The CDR3 DNA reads as TGTGCCAGCAGACCTCCGGGACAGGGGATTGGGACCCAGTACTTC.

This clone was counted a single time. V and J are TRBV7-2 and TRBJ2-5; D is unclear. The length of the CDR3 is 14 residues. V was cut by 0 bases and J by 1 base, with 6 bases left in between. Germline V gene data show CDR1 as SGHTA and CDR2 as FQGNSA. CDR3 DNA: TGTGCCAGCAGCTTAGCGGGCAGCCAAGAGACCCAGTACTTC. Residues: CASSLAGSQETQYF.

The DNA of the CDR3 is TGTGCCAGCAGCCAAGGAGCTAGCCTCCAGTACTTC. It specifies CASSQGASLQYF. The V call is TRBV3-1 (or the pseudogene TRBV3-2), the J call TRBJ2-7; possible D gene TRBD2, 5 bases. Germline-derived CDR1 and CDR2 are LGHDT and YNNKEL (reference sequence). Trimming stripped 1 base from V and 10 bases from J, with 11 bases between. The length of the CDR3 is 12 residues.

The CDR3, as DNA: TGTGCCAGCAGCGCGTACAGGGGGGCGCGAAATGAGCAGTTCTTC. Amino acid sequence: CASSAYRGARNEQFF. The genes are TRBV14 and TRBJ2-1, with TRBD1 matching 8 bases. Trimming at V came to 5 bases and at J to 7 bases, leaving 10 bases not matched to a gene. The CDR3 is 15 amino acids. Germline CDR1 and CDR2: SGHDN and FVKESK.

The chain joins TRBV9 to TRBJ1-2, with D perhaps TRBD1 (5 bases). This CDR3 has 13 residues. V lost 0 bases and J lost 2, with 5 bases in between. Per the germline V gene, CDR1 is SGDLS and CDR2 is YYNGEE. The DNA of the CDR3 is TGTGCCAGCAGCGTAGAGGGGAACTATGGCTACACCTTC. This gives the protein CASSVEGNYGYTF.

The V and J genes are TRBV5-4 and TRBJ1-1; D is unclear. Germline V gene data show CDR1 as SGHNT and CDR2 as YYREEE (reference sequence). This CDR3 contains 12 residues. V was clipped by 0 bases and J by 7 bases, with 7 bases between them. Here the CDR3 DNA reads TGTGCCAGCAGCTTGGACAGCCTTGAAGCTTTCTTT. This encodes CASSLDSLEAFF.

The chain combines TRBV6-6 with TRBJ1-2; 9 nucleotides agree with TRBD1. Germline CDR1 is MNHNY and CDR2 is SVGAGI (reference sequence). J was trimmed by 3 bases and V by 6 bases; bases with no gene match: 5. The CDR3 covers 14 residues. CDR3 amino acids: CASRMGQGHYGYTF. The CDR3 DNA reads as TGTGCCAGCAGGATGGGACAGGGACACTATGGCTACACCTTC.

The V gene is TRBV24-1, the J gene TRBJ2-2; no clear D. CDR1 is KGHDR, CDR2 SFDVKD, per germline. V was shortened by 10 bases and J by 1 base, with 6 bases between the two germline ends. This CDR3 contains 12 residues. CDR3 loop: CATTENTGELFF. The CDR3 DNA reads as TGTGCCACAACAGAGAACACCGGGGAGCTGTTTTTT.

This clone was seen only a few times. The gene calls are TRBV28 and TRBJ1-1; D is perhaps TRBD1 (6 bases). V was trimmed by 10 bases and J by 4 bases, leaving 22 bases between them. CDR3 length: 15 residues. Germline lookup yields CDR1 MDHEN and CDR2 SYDVKM. Written as DNA, the CDR3 is TGTGCCACCCGTGGCGGGGGCCCCGACGGCACTGAAGCTTTCTTT. Its translation: CATRGGGPDGTEAFF.

V gene TRBV3-1 (or the pseudogene TRBV3-2) combines with J gene TRBJ1-2; no clear D. This CDR3 has 13 residues. The V and J ends lost 0 bases and 8 bases respectively, with 10 bases between them. Per germline, CDR1 LGHDT and CDR2 YNNKEL (reference sequence). The CDR3 protein is CASSQEQSGGYTF. DNA of the CDR3: TGTGCCAGCAGCCAAGAACAGAGCGGGGGCTACACCTTC.

This rearrangement joins TRBV18 to TRBJ2-6; 10 bases map to TRBD1. The V gene end was trimmed by 3 bases and the J gene end by 0 bases; junction bases not matched to a gene: 2. Per germline, CDR1 KGHSH and CDR2 LQKENI. The CDR3 covers 17 residues. For the CDR3, the DNA is TGTGCCAGCTCACCCCGGGACAGGGGCTCTGGGGCCAACGTCCTGACTTTC. Protein sequence: CASSPRDRGSGANVLTF.

This clone showed up just once. The gene calls are TRBV6-5 and TRBJ1-1; 8 nucleotides align to TRBD1. The germline gives CDR1 MNHEY, CDR2 SVGAGI. Trimming removed 6 bases from V and 1 base from J; junction bases left unmatched: 7. This CDR3 region has 15 residues. The CDR3 is CASSYQGAQNTEAFF. CDR3 bases: TGTGCCAGCAGCTATCAGGGGGCGCAGAACACTGAAGCTTTCTTT.

The J gene is TRBJ1-3, the V gene TRBV12-5; D remains ambiguous. V was pared by 6 bases and J by 5 bases, with 14 bases between. CDR3 length: 14 residues. Germline CDR1 LGHNT, CDR2 FRNRAP. The CDR3 sequence: CASGKSGVRNTIYF. The CDR3 coding sequence is TGTGCTAGTGGCAAGAGCGGGGTGAGAAACACCATATATTTT.

The gene calls are TRBV5-1 and TRBJ2-3; the match to TRBD2 covers 7 bases. Germline CDR1 SGHRS, CDR2 YFSETQ. With V trimmed by 4 bases and J by 3 bases, 8 bases remained unmatched. The CDR3 covers 15 residues. In nucleotides, the CDR3 is TGCGCCAGCAGCCGGAGCCCCGGGGGGACAGATACGCAGTATTTT. This sequence encodes CASSRSPGGTDTQYF.